The entry that follows covers one TCR beta chain sequence. What it binds is unknown. The data are from a study of CD8 T cells in ankylosing spondylitis. The CDR3 covers 11 residues. Between the trimmed V and J ends, which lost 3 bases and 6 bases, there was a span of 8 bases. Germline V gene lookup returns CDR1 SQVTM and CDR2 ANQGSEA. Findings of the study overall: A TCR beta motif of under ten highly homologous variants seemed to mark ankylosing spondylitis blood.

One entry per CDR3 protein, called by TCRdb with MiXCR from the 5' RACE reads. The table has 750,000 to 850,000 distinct CDR3 sequences, 12% seen once. The sequence was collected from a male donor with ankylosing spondylitis. The chain has TRBV29-1 and TRBJ1-2; perhaps TRBD1 as D (6 bases). The source material was blood, either unsorted or a sorted T cell fraction (not recorded which). CDR3 in DNA: TGCAGCGTTGAGGGGGCCGATGGCTACACCTTC. The encoded protein is CSVEGADGYTF.